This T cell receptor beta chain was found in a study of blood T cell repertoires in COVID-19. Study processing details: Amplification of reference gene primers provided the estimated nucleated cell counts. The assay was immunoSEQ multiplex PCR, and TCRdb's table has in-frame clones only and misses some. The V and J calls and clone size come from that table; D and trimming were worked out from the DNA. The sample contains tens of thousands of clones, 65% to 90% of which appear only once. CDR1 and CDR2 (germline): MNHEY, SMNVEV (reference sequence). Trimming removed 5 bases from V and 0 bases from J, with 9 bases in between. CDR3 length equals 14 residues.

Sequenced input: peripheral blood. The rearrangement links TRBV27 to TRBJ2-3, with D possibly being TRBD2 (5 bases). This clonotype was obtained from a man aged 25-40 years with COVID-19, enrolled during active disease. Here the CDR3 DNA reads TGTGCCAGCAGTAGAGGACTGAGCACAGATACGCAGTATTTT. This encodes CASSRGLSTDTQYF.